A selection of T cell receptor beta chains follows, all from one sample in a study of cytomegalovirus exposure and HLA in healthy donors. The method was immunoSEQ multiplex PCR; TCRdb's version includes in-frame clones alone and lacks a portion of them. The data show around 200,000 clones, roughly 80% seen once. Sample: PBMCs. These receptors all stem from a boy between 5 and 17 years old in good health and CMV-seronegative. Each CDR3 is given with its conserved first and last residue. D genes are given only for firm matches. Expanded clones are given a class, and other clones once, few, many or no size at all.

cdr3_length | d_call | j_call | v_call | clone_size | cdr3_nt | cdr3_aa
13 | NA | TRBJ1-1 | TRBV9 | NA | TGTGCCAGCAGCGAGCGTAAGTACACTGAAGCTTTCTTT | CASSERKYTEAFF
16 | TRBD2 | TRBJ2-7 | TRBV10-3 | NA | TGTGCCATCAGTGAGTCGAACGGGGGGTTCTCCTACGAGCAGTACTTC | CAISESNGGFSYEQYF
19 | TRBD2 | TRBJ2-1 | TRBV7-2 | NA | TGTGCCAGCAGCCTCAGAAGTTCCCCCGGAGCGGGAAGCTACAATGAGCAGTTCTTC | CASSLRSSPGAGSYNEQFF
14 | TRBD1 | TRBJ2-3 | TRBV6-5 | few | TGTGCCAGCAGCCGGACAGGGAGCACAGATACGCAGTATTTT | CASSRTGSTDTQYF
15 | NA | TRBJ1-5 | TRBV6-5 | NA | TGTGCCAGCAGTTACTCCAGGAATAGCAATCAGCCCCAGCATTTT | CASSYSRNSNQPQHF
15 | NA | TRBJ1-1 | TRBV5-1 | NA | TGCGCCAGCGGACCACTGACAGGCCTAAACACTGAAGCTTTCTTT | CASGPLTGLNTEAFF
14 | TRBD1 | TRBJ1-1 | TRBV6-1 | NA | TGTGCCAGCACTGTGGACAGGGGGAACACTGAAGCTTTCTTT | CASTVDRGNTEAFF
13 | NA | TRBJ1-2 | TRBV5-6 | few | TGTGCCAGCAGTCGCCCAGCAAGAGGTGGCTACACCTTC | CASSRPARGGYTF
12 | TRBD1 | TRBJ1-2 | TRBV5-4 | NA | TGTGCCAGCAGAAACACAGGGGACGGCTACACCTTC | CASRNTGDGYTF
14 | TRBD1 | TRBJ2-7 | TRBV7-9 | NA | TGTTCCAGCAGCTCTTGGGACAGACCCTACGAGCAGTACTTC | CSSSSWDRPYEQYF
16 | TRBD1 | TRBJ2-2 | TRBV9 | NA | TGTGCCAGCAGCGTAGCTGGGACAGGCGCTTCGCTGGAGCTGTTTTTT | CASSVAGTGASLELFF
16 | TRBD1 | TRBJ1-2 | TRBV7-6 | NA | TGTGCCAGCACTCTCCTCGGACAGGGGACTAACTATGGCTACACCTTC | CASTLLGQGTNYGYTF
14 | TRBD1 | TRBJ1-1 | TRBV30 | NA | TGTGCCTGGAGTACCGGGACAGTGAACACTGAAGCTTTCTTT | CAWSTGTVNTEAFF
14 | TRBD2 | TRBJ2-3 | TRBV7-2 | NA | TGTGCCACCCAGCCCGGGAGGGCGGGAGATACGCAGTATTTT | CATQPGRAGDTQYF
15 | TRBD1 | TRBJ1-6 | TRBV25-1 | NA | TGTGCCAGTGCGGACAGGGAGACCTATAATTCACCCCTCCACTTT | CASADRETYNSPLHF
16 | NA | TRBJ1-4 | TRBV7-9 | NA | TGTGCCAGCAGCGGGGACGAGACAGGACCCAATGAAAAACTGTTTTTT | CASSGDETGPNEKLFF
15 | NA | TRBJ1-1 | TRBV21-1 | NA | TGTGCCAGCAGCAACGCCGGGACAATAAACACTGAAGCTTTCTTT | CASSNAGTINTEAFF
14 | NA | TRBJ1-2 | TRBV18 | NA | TGTGCCAGCTCACCACCTTATAATCCCTATGGCTACACCTTC | CASSPPYNPYGYTF
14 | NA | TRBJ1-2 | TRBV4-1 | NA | TGCGCCAGCAGCCAAGATAATCCTTACTATGGCTACACCTTC | CASSQDNPYYGYTF
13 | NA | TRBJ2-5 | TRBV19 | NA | TGTGCCAGTAGTATGGGCAGGCCAGAGACCCAGTACTTC | CASSMGRPETQYF
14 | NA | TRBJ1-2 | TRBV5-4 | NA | TGTGCCAGCAGCCAGGGCTCTACATTATATGGCTACGCCTTC | CASSQGSTLYGYAF
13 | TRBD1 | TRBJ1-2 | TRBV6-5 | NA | TGTGCCAGCAGTGTGGGGACAGGGGAAGGCTACACCTTC | CASSVGTGEGYTF
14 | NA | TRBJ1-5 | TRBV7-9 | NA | TGTTCCACCCGGGACTCTTATAGCAATCAGCCCCAGCATTTT | CSTRDSYSNQPQHF
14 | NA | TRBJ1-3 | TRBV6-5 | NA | TGTGCCAGCAGTTACGACTACTCTGGAAACACCATATATTTT | CASSYDYSGNTIYF
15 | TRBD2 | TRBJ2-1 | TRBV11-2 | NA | TGTGCCAGCAGCTTAGATAAGCGGGGGTACAATGAGCAGTTCTTC | CASSLDKRGYNEQFF
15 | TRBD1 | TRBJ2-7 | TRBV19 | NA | TGTGCCAGTAGCGAAACAGGGGGACAATCTGACGAGCAGTACTTC | CASSETGGQSDEQYF
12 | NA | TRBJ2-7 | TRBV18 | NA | TGTGCCAGCTCACCGTTCGGCTACGAGCAGTACTTC | CASSPFGYEQYF
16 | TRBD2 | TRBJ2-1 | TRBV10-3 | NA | TGTGCCATCAGTTCTAGCGGGAGAGGGTCCTACAATGAGCAGTTCTTC | CAISSSGRGSYNEQFF
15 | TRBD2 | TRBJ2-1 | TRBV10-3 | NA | TGTGCCATCAGTGGTACTAGCGGGGTTAACAATGAGCAGTTCTTC | CAISGTSGVNNEQFF
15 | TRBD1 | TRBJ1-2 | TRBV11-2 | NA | TGTGCCAGCAGATCCGGGGGACAGGGGTTAGCTGGCTACACCTTC | CASRSGGQGLAGYTF
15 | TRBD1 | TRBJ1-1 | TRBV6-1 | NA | TGTGCCAGCAGGACTACAGGGGAGGCGACGACTGAAGCTTTCTTT | CASRTTGEATTEAFF
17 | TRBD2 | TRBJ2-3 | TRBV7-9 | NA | TGTGCCAGCAGGCAAGGACTAGCGGGAGGGTTAACCGATACGCAGTATTTT | CASRQGLAGGLTDTQYF
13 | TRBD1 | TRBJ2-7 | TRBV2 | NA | TGTGCCACACTAGGGACAGCCTCCTACGAGCAGTACTTC | CATLGTASYEQYF
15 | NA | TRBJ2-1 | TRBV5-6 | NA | TGTGCCAGCGGGGACACTCACTCGAGCCACAATGAGCAGTTCTTC | CASGDTHSSHNEQFF
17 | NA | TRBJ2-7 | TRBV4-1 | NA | TGCGCCAGCAGCCCTCAAGGGGTCCGCCAGTCGACCTACGAGCAGTACTTC | CASSPQGVRQSTYEQYF
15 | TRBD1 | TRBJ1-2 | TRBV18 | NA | TGTGCCAGCTCACAAACGACAGGGCTGAACTATGGCTACACCTTC | CASSQTTGLNYGYTF
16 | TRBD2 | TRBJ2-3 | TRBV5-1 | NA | TGCGCCAGCAGCTCTCTAGCGGGGGTAATCGCAGATACGCAGTATTTT | CASSSLAGVIADTQYF
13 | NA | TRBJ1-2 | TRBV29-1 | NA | TGCAGCGTCGAGACAGGATCGGCGGGCGGCTACACCTTC | CSVETGSAGGYTF
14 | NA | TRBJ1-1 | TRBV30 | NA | TGTGCCTGGAGTGTGCGGTTTGGGAACACTGAAGCTTTCTTT | CAWSVRFGNTEAFF
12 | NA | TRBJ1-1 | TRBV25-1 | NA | TGTGCCAGCAGTGAATCTGTCACTGAAGCTTTCTTT | CASSESVTEAFF
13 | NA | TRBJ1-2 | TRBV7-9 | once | TGTGCCAGCAGCCCCGAGGACTGGAATGGTTACACCTTC | CASSPEDWNGYTF
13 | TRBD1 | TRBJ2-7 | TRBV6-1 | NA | TGTGCCAGCAGGGACAGGGCCACCTACGAGCAGTACTTC | CASRDRATYEQYF
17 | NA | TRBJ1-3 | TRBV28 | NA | TGTGCCAGCAGCCTACGGGGGGGCGTAGACTCTGGAAACACCATATATTTT | CASSLRGGVDSGNTIYF
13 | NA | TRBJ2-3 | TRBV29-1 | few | TGCAGCGTTGAAGGGACAGTAACAGATACGCAGTATTTT | CSVEGTVTDTQYF
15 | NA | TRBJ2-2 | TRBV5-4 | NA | TGTGCCAGCAGCGCGAAGCAGTGGAGCACCGGGGAGCTGTTTTTT | CASSAKQWSTGELFF
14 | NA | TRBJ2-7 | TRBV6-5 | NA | TGTGCCAGCAGTTACCGAACAGGATTTAACGAGCAGTACTTC | CASSYRTGFNEQYF
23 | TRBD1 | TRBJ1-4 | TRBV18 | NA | TGTGCCAGCTCACCACCGGCCACCATTCAGGGACAGGGGGCAGAAGATTGGTATGAAAAACTGTTTTTT | CASSPPATIQGQGAEDWYEKLFF